One and the same sample provided the 23 T cell receptor beta chains below, sequenced in a study of vaccination effects on CD4 cells after COVID-19. Upon completion of around 9 days in culture, CD4+ T cells were isolated. Convalescent patients had PCR-confirmed SARS-CoV-2 infection between March and December 2020. All participants had two doses of either the BNT162b2 or mRNA-1273 vaccine. Sequencing used immunoSEQ multiplex PCR; TCRdb keeps in-frame clones, though not all of them. The sample yields about 46,000 clones, around three quarters seen once. Their target antigens are unknown. The sample here was CD4+ T cells from PBMCs cultured without peptide, taken after COVID-19 vaccination. The receptors were sampled from a human donor who had a prior SARS-CoV-2 infection.

This clone is a singleton in its sample. The genes are TRBV9 and TRBJ1-2; D is undetermined. The CDR3 is 14 residues long. Germline V gives CDR1 SGDLS, CDR2 YYNGEE. Trimming stripped 0 bases from V and 7 bases from J, with 13 bases between. The CDR3 loop reads CASSVESGSGGYTF. For the CDR3, the DNA is TGTGCCAGCAGCGTAGAATCGGGGAGCGGTGGCTACACCTTC.

The chain combines TRBV2 with TRBJ1-4; D unclear. V shed 5 bases and J shed 2 bases, with 12 bases lying between them. This CDR3 has 15 amino acids. Per germline, CDR1 SNHLY and CDR2 FYNNEI. CDR3: CASSLYSITNEKLFF. The CDR3 bases are TGTGCCAGCAGTCTTTACAGTATTACTAATGAAAAACTGTTTTTT.

The CDR3, as DNA: TGTGCCAGCAGTTTGATCAGGGGCGGCGAGCAGTACTTC. Translating it yields CASSLIRGGEQYF. V gene TRBV12-3 or TRBV12-4 combines with J gene TRBJ2-7, with D possibly being TRBD1 (6 bases). CDR3 length equals 13 residues. With 3 bases removed from V and 6 bases from J, the gap between germline ends came to 12 bases.

The chain carries TRBV5-1 and TRBJ1-3; perhaps TRBD1 as D (5 bases). Between the trimmed V and J ends, which lost 3 bases and 0 bases, there was a span of 13 bases. This CDR3 contains 16 residues. Germline CDR1 is SGHRS and CDR2 is YFSETQ. CDR3 residues: CASSSQGLLSGNTIYF. CDR3 nucleotides: TGCGCCAGCAGCTCGCAGGGCCTCCTCTCTGGAAACACCATATATTTT.

The CDR3 is CASSSSGIGTEAFF. CDR3 DNA: TGCGCCAGCAGCTCATCAGGGATAGGCACTGAAGCTTTCTTT. V usage is TRBV5-1 and J usage is TRBJ1-1; D perhaps matches TRBD1 (5 bases). The germline V and J ends were trimmed by 3 bases and 4 bases, with 13 bases remaining between them. The CDR3 loop spans 14 amino acids. Germline V gives CDR1 SGHRS, CDR2 YFSETQ.

The chain combines TRBV3-1 (or the pseudogene TRBV3-2) with TRBJ1-6; TRBD1 is a possible D gene (6 bases). This CDR3 spans 19 amino acids. V was clipped by 2 bases and J by 2 bases, with 19 bases between them. The germline CDR1 and CDR2 sequences are LGHDT and YNNKEL (reference sequence). In DNA, the CDR3 is TGTGCCAGCAGCCAACGTTCCGTTGGCGGGGGCGCCTATAATTCACCCCTCCACTTT. Translating gives CASSQRSVGGGAYNSPLHF.

The chain joins TRBV3-1 (or the pseudogene TRBV3-2) to TRBJ1-6, with unresolved D. Trimming shortened V by 5 bases and J by 9 bases, and 17 bases separated the two germline ends. This CDR3 is built from 15 residues. Germline CDR1 LGHDT, CDR2 YNNKEL (reference sequence). Here the CDR3 reads CASSYSRSRGSPLHF. CDR3 sequence (DNA): TGTGCCAGCAGCTATTCTAGGTCTCGGGGTTCACCCCTCCACTTT.

This clone was seen a handful of times. This chain uses TRBV2 with TRBJ2-1; 13 bases are shared with TRBD2. Germline loops: CDR1 SNHLY, CDR2 FYNNEI. This CDR3 is 16 amino acids long. V lost 6 bases to trimming and J lost 8 bases; unmatched junction nucleotides: 10. The CDR3 reads CASSPQLAGGIDEQFF. DNA for the CDR3: TGTGCCAGCAGCCCTCAACTAGCGGGGGGGATCGATGAGCAGTTCTTC.

This clone was seen more than once but under ten times. The chain employs TRBV29-1 and TRBJ2-1, with TRBD2 identical over 9 bases. The CDR3 is made up of 15 amino acids. The germline gives CDR1 SQVTM, CDR2 ANQGSEA. V shed 7 bases and J 0 bases; nucleotides not matched to a gene: 7. CDR3 sequence reads: CSAASSGSSYNEQFF. The CDR3 DNA reads TGCAGCGCCGCCAGTAGCGGGAGCTCCTACAATGAGCAGTTCTTC.

This clone appeared a few times. The genes are TRBV6-5 and TRBJ1-3; TRBD1 matches 8 bases. J gave up 3 bases and V 8 bases, and 3 bases lay outside the gene matches. The CDR3 length is 13 residues. Germline lookup yields CDR1 MNHEY and CDR2 SVGAGI. The chain's CDR3 is CASDRGYGNTIYF. The DNA of the CDR3 is TGTGCCAGCGACAGGGGTTATGGAAACACCATATATTTT.

This clone appeared a few times. This chain joins TRBV7-3 and TRBJ2-6; D is unresolved. Per germline, CDR1 SGHTA and CDR2 FQGTGA. The CDR3 contains 14 residues. V lost 0 bases and J lost 4, with 4 bases in between. CDR3 in DNA: TGTGCCAGCAGCTTAACGCCAGGGGCCAACGTCCTGACTTTC. Its protein product is CASSLTPGANVLTF.

The V gene is TRBV5-8, the J gene TRBJ1-1; a weak D match, TRBD1 (6 bases). V was cut by 7 bases and J by 5 bases, with 21 bases left in between. There are 15 residues in the CDR3. CDR1 SGHTS and CDR2 YDEGEE come from the germline V gene. CDR3 amino acids: CASRRDRTVWTEAFF. The DNA of the CDR3 is TGTGCCAGCCGGAGAGACAGGACTGTATGGACTGAAGCTTTCTTT.

The chain combines TRBV5-5 with TRBJ1-1; D remains ambiguous. This CDR3 contains 16 residues. CDR1 is SGHKS, CDR2 YYEKEE, per germline (reference sequence). Trimming shortened V by 0 bases and J by 3 bases, and 15 bases separated the two germline ends. The CDR3 DNA reads TGTGCCAGCAGCTTGGTTCCCGGCAACCTCTACACTGAAGCTTTCTTT. Its translation is CASSLVPGNLYTEAFF.

The rearrangement links TRBV30 to TRBJ2-7; D possibly corresponds to TRBD2 (6 bases). The CDR3 consists of 14 residues. V gave up 8 bases and J gave up 7 bases, with 24 bases separating them. Per germline, CDR1 GTSNPN and CDR2 SVGIG (reference sequence). The CDR3 bases are TGTGCCCAGAGGTTGGGGGGTTCATACGGAGAGCAGTACTTC. This gives the protein CAQRLGGSYGEQYF.

V and J are TRBV29-1 and TRBJ2-2; possible D gene TRBD1, 6 bases. Trimming removed 5 bases from V and 1 base from J, with 11 bases in between. CDR1 is SQVTM and CDR2 is ANQGSEA in the germline V gene. CDR3 length equals 14 residues. The CDR3: CSVQGTLNTGELFF. CDR3 coding DNA: TGCAGCGTTCAGGGGACCCTGAACACCGGGGAGCTGTTTTTT.

This chain connects TRBV7-2 to TRBJ2-2; 10 bases map to TRBD2. J was trimmed by 4 bases and V by 5 bases; bases with no gene match: 1. CDR1 and CDR2 from the germline V gene are SGHTA and FQGNSA. The length of the CDR3 is 14 residues. The CDR3 DNA reads as TGTGCCAGCAGCAAGCGGGGGGGCACCGGGGAGCTGTTTTTT. It encodes CASSKRGGTGELFF.

The chain recombines TRBV6-6 with TRBJ2-7; TRBD1 matches 9 bases. Trimming at V came to 5 bases and at J to 6 bases, leaving 5 bases not matched to a gene. Germline-derived CDR1 and CDR2 are MNHNY and SVGAGI (reference sequence). CDR3 length: 13 residues. The CDR3 DNA reads as TGTGCCAGCAGTACAGGGGGCGCGGCCGAGCAGTACTTC. Translation: CASSTGGAAEQYF.

There are a few counts of this clone. The rearrangement uses TRBV2 and TRBJ1-6; 9 bases are shared with TRBD1. The CDR3 extends over 19 amino acids. Germline CDR1 is SNHLY and CDR2 is FYNNEI. With V trimmed by 6 bases and J by 9 bases, 21 bases remained unmatched. The DNA for the CDR3 is TGTGCCAGCAGGCGATCACTCCGGGACAGGGAACAGGGGCGTTCACCCCTCCACTTT. Amino acid sequence: CASRRSLRDREQGRSPLHF. Supplemented by reference TRBV2 and TRBJ1-6, the full variable domain reads EPEVTQTPSHQVTQMGQEVILRCVPISNHLYFYWYRQILGQKVEFLVSFYNNEISEKSEIFDDQFSVERPDGSNFTLKIRSTKLEDSAMYFCASRRSLRDREQGRSPLHFGNGTRLTVT.

This sequence joins TRBV7-6 and TRBJ1-1; weak D call: TRBD1 (6 bases). Germline V CDR1 and CDR2: SGHVS, FNYEAQ. Trimming left V 0 bases short and J 1 base short, with 9 bases between. The CDR3 runs to 15 residues. CDR3 nucleotide sequence: TGTGCCAGCAGCTTAGCGGCCAGGGGGAACACTGAAGCTTTCTTT. Residues: CASSLAARGNTEAFF.

The rearrangement joins TRBV19 to TRBJ2-1; TRBD1 agrees at 7 bases. CDR1 and CDR2 from the germline V gene are LNHDA and SQIVND (reference sequence). V was pared by 3 bases and J by 15 bases, with 8 bases of the junction left unmatched. The CDR3 sequence is 12 residues long. CDR3 amino acids: CASSIEGGDRFF. Here the CDR3 DNA reads TGTGCCAGTAGTATCGAAGGGGGCGATAGGTTCTTC.

The chain uses TRBV6-5 and TRBJ1-2; 7 bases agree with TRBD1. The V gene's germline CDR1 is MNHEY and CDR2 SVGAGI. The CDR3 has 12 amino acids. The V gene end was trimmed by 8 bases and the J gene end by 5 bases; junction bases not matched to a gene: 5. The CDR3 loop is CASGQGVYGYTF. The DNA for the CDR3 is TGTGCCAGCGGTCAGGGGGTATATGGCTACACCTTC.

This chain connects TRBV29-1 to TRBJ1-4; D is perhaps TRBD1 (5 bases). The germline gives CDR1 SQVTM, CDR2 ANQGSEA. Trimming took off 1 base at V and 8 bases at J, with 11 bases between the two ends. The CDR3 is made up of 13 amino acids. The CDR3 DNA follows: TGCAGCGTTGAAGCCCAGGGAGGCGAAAAACTGTTTTTT. The encoded protein is CSVEAQGGEKLFF.

The rearrangement links TRBV11-3 to TRBJ1-1; the D gene is possibly TRBD1 (6 bases). This CDR3 spans 15 amino acids. In germline, CDR1 is SGHNT, CDR2 YENEEA. V lost 5 bases and J 5 bases, leaving 18 bases between the germline ends. CDR3 DNA: TGTGCCAGCAGCCCCGGGGGGGGCCGTTGGACTGAAGCTTTCTTT. As protein: CASSPGGGRWTEAFF.